One and the same sample provided the 8 T cell receptor beta chains below, sequenced in a study of CD4+ T cells in melanoma (dated by TCRdb to 2022 to 2024). Libraries were prepared through the immunoSEQ multiplex PCR assay. TCRdb provides this immuneACCESS table in a form limited to in-frame rearrangements. Some clones are lacking; in checked studies, under half of them reflect an unresolved V gene, and why the rest are absent is not known. This sample is represented by about 120,000 clones; 92% of them were singletons. The top ten clones comprise about 3.5% of the sample. What was sequenced was peripheral blood. All receptors come from a human donor with melanoma.

This chain joins TRBV30 and TRBJ2-1; D uncertain. The CDR3 length is 13 residues. Trimming removed 0 bases from V and 8 bases from J, with 11 bases in between. Germline V gene data show CDR1 as GTSNPN and CDR2 as SVGIG (reference sequence). The chain's CDR3 is CAWSVGSGDEQFF. CDR3 bases: TGTGCCTGGAGTGTAGGGTCCGGCGATGAGCAGTTCTTC.

The chain is built from TRBV10-3 and TRBJ2-3; D is possibly TRBD1 or TRBD2 (5 bases each). The V gene lost 3 bases and the J gene lost 9 bases, with 10 bases spanning the gap. This CDR3 spans 12 amino acids. Germline values: CDR1 ENHRY, CDR2 SYGVKD. CDR3 sequence: CAISEGRDTQYF. The CDR3, as DNA: TGTGCCATCAGTGAAGGTCGGGACACGCAGTATTTT.

The chain uses TRBV18 and TRBJ1-5, with D maybe TRBD1 (6 bases). V was trimmed by 4 bases and J by 1 base, leaving 14 bases between them. CDR1 is KGHSH and CDR2 is LQKENI in the germline V gene. This CDR3 spans 16 amino acids. As DNA, the CDR3 is TGTGCCAGCTCACGTTCGGGGAGGGGGAGCAATCAGCCCCAGCATTTT. It is translated as CASSRSGRGSNQPQHF.

This clone was seen once. The chain recombines TRBV5-1 with TRBJ2-2; D is perhaps TRBD2 (5 bases). Trimming pared 0 bases from V and 1 base from J, leaving 10 bases between. This CDR3 has 16 residues. Germline V gene lookup returns CDR1 SGHRS and CDR2 YFSETQ. The CDR3 DNA sequence: TGCGCCAGCAGCTTGGCCTTAGGAGGGAACACCGGGGAGCTGTTTTTT. It codes for CASSLALGGNTGELFF.

In its sample, this clone was seen a few times. J is TRBJ1-2 and V is TRBV5-1; a possible D gene is TRBD1 (5 bases). This CDR3 comprises 14 residues. V was pared by 3 bases and J by 7 bases, with 16 bases between. CDR1 is SGHRS and CDR2 is YFSETQ in the germline V gene. The CDR3 is CASSYTNSGGGYTF. The CDR3 coding sequence is TGCGCCAGCAGCTACACGAACAGCGGGGGTGGCTACACCTTC.

This chain joins TRBV7-2 and TRBJ2-7; possibly TRBD1 for D (5 bases). The germline V and J ends were trimmed by 2 bases and 2 bases, with 10 bases remaining between them. The germline CDR1 and CDR2 sequences are SGHTA and FQGNSA. CDR3 length: 14 residues. CDR3 sequence (DNA): TGTGCCAGCAGCTTAAGGCAGGGTACCTACGAGCAGTACTTC. Translation gives CASSLRQGTYEQYF.

The chain uses TRBV27 and TRBJ2-7; a possible D gene is TRBD1 (5 bases). There are 15 residues in the CDR3. V was clipped by 4 bases and J by 4 bases, with 17 bases between them. CDR1 and CDR2 (germline): MNHEY, SMNVEV (reference sequence). CDR3 bases: TGTGCCAGCAGTTCCCCGCAGGGTGACCGATACGAGCAGTACTTC. Its protein product is CASSSPQGDRYEQYF.

J is TRBJ1-1 and V is TRBV7-2, with D hard to call. V lost 3 bases and J lost 3, with 5 bases in between. The CDR3 covers 12 residues. In germline, CDR1 is SGHTA, CDR2 FQGNSA. CDR3 bases: TGTGCCAGCAGCTTTATGGACACTGAAGCTTTCTTT. This encodes CASSFMDTEAFF. Drawing the rest from reference TRBV7-2 and TRBJ1-1, the complete variable domain is GAGVSQSPSNKVTEKGKDVELRCDPISGHTALYWYRQSLGQGLEFLIYFQGNSAPDKSGLPSDRFSAERTGGSVSTLTIQRTQQEDSAVYLCASSFMDTEAFFGQGTRLTVV.